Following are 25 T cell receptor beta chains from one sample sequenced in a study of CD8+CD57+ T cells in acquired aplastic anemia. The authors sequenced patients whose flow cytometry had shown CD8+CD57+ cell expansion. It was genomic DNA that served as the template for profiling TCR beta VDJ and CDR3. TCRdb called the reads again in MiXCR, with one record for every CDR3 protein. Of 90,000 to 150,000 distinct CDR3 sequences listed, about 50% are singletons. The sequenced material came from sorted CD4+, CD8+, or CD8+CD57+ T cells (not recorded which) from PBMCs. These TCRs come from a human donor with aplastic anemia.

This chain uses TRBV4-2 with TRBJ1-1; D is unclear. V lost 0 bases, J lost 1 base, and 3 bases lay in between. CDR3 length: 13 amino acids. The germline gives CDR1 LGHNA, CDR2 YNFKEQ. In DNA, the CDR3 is TGTGCCAGCAGCCAAGAAGCGAACACTGAAGCTTTCTTT. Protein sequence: CASSQEANTEAFF.

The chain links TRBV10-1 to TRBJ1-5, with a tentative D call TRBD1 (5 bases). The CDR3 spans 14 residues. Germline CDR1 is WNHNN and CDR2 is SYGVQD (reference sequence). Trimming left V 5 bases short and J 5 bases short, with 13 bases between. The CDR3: CASSPGMIHQPQHF. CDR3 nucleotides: TGCGCCAGCAGTCCAGGGATGATCCATCAGCCCCAGCATTTT.

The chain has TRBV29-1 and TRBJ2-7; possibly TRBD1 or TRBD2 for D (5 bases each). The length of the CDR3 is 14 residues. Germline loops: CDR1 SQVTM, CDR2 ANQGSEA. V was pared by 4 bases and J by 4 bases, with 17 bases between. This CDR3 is CSVVYPGSAYEQYF. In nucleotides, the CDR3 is TGCAGCGTTGTTTACCCAGGGAGCGCGTACGAGCAGTACTTC.

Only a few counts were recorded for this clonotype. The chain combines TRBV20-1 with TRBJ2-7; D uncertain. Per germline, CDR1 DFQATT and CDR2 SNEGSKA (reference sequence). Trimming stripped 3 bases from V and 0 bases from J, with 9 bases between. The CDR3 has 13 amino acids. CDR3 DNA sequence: TGCAGTGCTAGGGTGATGAGCTCCTACGAGCAGTACTTC. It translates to CSARVMSSYEQYF.

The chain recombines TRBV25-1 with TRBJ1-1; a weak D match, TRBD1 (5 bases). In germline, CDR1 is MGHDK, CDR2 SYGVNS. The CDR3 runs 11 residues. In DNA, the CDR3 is TGTGACGGCAGGGTGAACACTGAAGCTTTCTTT. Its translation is CDGRVNTEAFF.

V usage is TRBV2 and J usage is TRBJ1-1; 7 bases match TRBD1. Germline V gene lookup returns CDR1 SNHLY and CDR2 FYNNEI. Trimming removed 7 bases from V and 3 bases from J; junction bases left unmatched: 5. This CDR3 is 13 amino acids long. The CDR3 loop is CASNAGGDTEAFF. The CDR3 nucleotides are TGTGCCAGCAACGCAGGGGGAGACACTGAAGCTTTCTTT.

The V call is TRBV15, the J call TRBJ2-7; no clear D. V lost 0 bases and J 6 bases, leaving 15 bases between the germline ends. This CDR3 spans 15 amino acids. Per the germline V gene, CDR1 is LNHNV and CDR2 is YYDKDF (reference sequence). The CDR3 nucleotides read TGTGCCACCAGCAGAGATTCACTGGGGTTCGGCGAGCAGTACTTC. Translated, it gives CATSRDSLGFGEQYF. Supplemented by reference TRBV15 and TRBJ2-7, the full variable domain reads DAMVIQNPRYQVTQFGKPVTLSCSQTLNHNVMYWYQQKSSQAPKLLFHYYDKDFNNEADTPDNFQSRRPNTSFCFLDIRSPGLGDTAMYLCATSRDSLGFGEQYFGPGTRLTVT.

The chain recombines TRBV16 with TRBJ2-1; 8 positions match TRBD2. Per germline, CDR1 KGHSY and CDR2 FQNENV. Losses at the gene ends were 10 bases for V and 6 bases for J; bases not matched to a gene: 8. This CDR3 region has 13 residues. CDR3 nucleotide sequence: TGTGCCACCCAAGGCGGGGGGTTCAATGAGCAGTTCTTC. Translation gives CATQGGGFNEQFF.

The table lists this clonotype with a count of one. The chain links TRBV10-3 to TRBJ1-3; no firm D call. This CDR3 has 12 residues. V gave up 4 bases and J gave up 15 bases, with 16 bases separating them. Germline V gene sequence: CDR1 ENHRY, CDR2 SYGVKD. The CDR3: CAISGTRQLPYF. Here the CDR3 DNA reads TGTGCCATCAGTGGGACCCGTCAATTACCATATTTT.

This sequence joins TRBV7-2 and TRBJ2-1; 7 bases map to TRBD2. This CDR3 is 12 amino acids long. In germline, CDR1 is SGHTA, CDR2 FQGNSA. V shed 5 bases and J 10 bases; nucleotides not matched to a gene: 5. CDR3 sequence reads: CASSQGLTEQFF. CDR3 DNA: TGTGCCAGCAGCCAGGGACTAACAGAGCAGTTCTTC.

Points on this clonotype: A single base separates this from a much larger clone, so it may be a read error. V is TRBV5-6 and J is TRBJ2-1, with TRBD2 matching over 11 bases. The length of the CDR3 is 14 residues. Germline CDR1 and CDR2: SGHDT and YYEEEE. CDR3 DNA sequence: TGCGCCAGCAGCTGTACTAGCGGGGGTAATGAGCAGTTCTTC. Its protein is CASSCTSGGNEQFF.

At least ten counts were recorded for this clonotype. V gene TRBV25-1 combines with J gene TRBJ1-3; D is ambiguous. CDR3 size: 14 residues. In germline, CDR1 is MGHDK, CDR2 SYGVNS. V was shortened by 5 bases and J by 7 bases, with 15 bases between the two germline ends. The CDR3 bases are TGTGCCAGCAGTCCACCCGGGTTAGAGAACACCATATATTTT. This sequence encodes CASSPPGLENTIYF.

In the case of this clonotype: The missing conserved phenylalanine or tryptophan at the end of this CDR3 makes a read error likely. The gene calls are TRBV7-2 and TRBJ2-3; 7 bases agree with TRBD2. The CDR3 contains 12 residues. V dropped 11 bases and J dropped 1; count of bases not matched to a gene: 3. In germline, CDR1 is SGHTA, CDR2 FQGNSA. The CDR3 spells CARAGGTDTQYV. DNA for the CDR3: TGTGCCCGCGCGGGGGGCACAGATACGCAGTATGTT.

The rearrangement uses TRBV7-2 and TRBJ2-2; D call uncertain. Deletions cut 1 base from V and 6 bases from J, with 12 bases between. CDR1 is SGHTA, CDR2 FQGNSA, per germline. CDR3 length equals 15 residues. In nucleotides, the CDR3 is TGTGCCAGCAGCTTAGGCACCCTTGGGGCCGGGGAGCTGTTTTTT. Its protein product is CASSLGTLGAGELFF. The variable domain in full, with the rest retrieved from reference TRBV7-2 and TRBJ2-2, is GAGVSQSPSNKVTEKGKDVELRCDPISGHTALYWYRQSLGQGLEFLIYFQGNSAPDKSGLPSDRFSAERTGGSVSTLTIQRTQQEDSAVYLCASSLGTLGAGELFFGEGSRLTVL.

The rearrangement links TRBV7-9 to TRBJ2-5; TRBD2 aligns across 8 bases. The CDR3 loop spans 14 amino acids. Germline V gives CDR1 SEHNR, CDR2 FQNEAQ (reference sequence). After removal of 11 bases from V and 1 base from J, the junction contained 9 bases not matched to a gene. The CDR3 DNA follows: TGTGCCGGCAACCGAGGACTAGCCCAAGAGACCCAGTACTTC. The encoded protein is CAGNRGLAQETQYF.

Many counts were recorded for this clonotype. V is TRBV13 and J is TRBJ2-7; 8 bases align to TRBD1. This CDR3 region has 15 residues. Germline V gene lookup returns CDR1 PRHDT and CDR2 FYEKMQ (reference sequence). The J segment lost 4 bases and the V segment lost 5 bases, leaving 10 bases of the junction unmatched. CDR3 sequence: CASSDGQGGRYEQYF. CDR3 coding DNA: TGTGCCAGCAGCGATGGACAGGGTGGGAGGTACGAGCAGTACTTC.

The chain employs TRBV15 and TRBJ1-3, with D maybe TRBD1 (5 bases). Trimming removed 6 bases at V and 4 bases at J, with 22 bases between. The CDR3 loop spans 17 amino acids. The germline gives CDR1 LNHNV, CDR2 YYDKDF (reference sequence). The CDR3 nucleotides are TGTGCCACCAGGACTATGGGGGGTGGAGTTGTCGGAAACACCATATATTTT. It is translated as CATRTMGGGVVGNTIYF.

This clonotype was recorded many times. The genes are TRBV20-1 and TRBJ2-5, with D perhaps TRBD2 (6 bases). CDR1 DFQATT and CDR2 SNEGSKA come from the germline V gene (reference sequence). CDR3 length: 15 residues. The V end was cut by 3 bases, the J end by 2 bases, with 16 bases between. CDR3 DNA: TGCAGTGCTAGCCCCTGGCGGGGAGAACAAGAGACCCAGTACTTC. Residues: CSASPWRGEQETQYF.

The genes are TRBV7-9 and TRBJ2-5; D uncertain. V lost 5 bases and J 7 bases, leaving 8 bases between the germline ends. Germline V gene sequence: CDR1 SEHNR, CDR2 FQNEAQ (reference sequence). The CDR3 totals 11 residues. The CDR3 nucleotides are TGTGCCAGCAGCCCGACCGGGACCCAGTACTTC. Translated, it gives CASSPTGTQYF. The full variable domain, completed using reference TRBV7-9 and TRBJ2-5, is DTGVSQNPRHKITKRGQNVTFRCDPISEHNRLYWYRQTLGQGPEFLTYFQNEAQLEKSRLLSDRFSAERPKGSFSTLEIQRTEQGDSAMYLCASSPTGTQYFGPGTRLLVL.

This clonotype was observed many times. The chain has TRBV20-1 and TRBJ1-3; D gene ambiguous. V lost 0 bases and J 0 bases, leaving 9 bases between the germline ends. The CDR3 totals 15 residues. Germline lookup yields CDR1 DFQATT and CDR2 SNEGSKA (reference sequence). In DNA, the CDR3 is TGCAGTGCTAGAGATACGGCGGTCTCTGGAAACACCATATATTTT. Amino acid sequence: CSARDTAVSGNTIYF.

CDR3 nucleotides: TGTGCCAGTAGCGTAAATACCGGGACAGGGGTCTATGGCTACACCTTC. Amino acids: CASSVNTGTGVYGYTF. This chain links TRBV19 with TRBJ1-2, with 10 bases identical to TRBD1. The CDR3 is made up of 16 amino acids. Germline V CDR1 and CDR2: LNHDA, SQIVND (reference sequence). The V gene end was trimmed by 6 bases and the J gene end by 4 bases; junction bases not matched to a gene: 11. Full variable domain (rest looked up from reference TRBV19 and TRBJ1-2): DGGITQSPKYLFRKEGQNVTLSCEQNLNHDAMYWYRQDPGQGLRLIYYSQIVNDFQKGDIAEGYSVSREKKESFPLTVTSAQKNPTAFYLCASSVNTGTGVYGYTFGSGTRLTVV.

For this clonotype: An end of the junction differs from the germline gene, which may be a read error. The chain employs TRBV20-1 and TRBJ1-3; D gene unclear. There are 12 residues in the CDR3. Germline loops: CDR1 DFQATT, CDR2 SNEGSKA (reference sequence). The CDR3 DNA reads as TGCAGTGCTAGGTCCCCTGGAAACACCGTATATTTT. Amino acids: CSARSPGNTVYF.

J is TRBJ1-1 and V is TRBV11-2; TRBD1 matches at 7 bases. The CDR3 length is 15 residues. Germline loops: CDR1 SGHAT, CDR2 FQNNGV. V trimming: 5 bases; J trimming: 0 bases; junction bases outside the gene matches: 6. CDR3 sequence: CASSLGTALNTEAFF. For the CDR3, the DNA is TGTGCCAGCAGCCTGGGGACAGCTTTGAACACTGAAGCTTTCTTT.

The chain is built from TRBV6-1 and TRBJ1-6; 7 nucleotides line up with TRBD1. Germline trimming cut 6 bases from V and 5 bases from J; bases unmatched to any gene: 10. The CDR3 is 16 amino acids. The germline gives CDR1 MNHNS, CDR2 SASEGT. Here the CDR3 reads CASRPAQGSDNSPLHF. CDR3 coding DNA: TGTGCCAGCAGGCCGGCACAGGGGTCGGATAATTCACCCCTCCACTTT.

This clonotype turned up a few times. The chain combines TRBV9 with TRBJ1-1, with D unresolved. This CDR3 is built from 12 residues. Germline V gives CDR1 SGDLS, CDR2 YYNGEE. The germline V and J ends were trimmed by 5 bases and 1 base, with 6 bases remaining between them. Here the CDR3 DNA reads TGTGCCAGCAGGCAGGCGAACACTGAAGCTTTCTTT. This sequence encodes CASRQANTEAFF. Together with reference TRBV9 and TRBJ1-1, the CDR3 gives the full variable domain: DSGVTQTPKHLITATGQRVTLRCSPRSGDLSVYWYQQSLDQGLQFLIQYYNGEERAKGNILERFSAQQFPDLHSELNLSSLELGDSALYFCASRQANTEAFFGQGTRLTVV.